Listed below are T cell receptor beta chains from one sample, sequenced in a study of CD8 T cells in ankylosing spondylitis. TCRdb called the 5' RACE reads again in MiXCR, with one record for every CDR3 protein. The sample shows about 250,000 distinct CDR3 sequences, more than 25% of them seen only once. Sequencing used blood, either unsorted or a sorted T cell fraction (not recorded which). Receptors were obtained from a male donor with ankylosing spondylitis or in good health (not recorded which). Each CDR3 is given with its conserved first and last residue. The D gene is left open where the match is weak. Clone sizes are given selectively: once, few, many, or a class where the clone is expanded.

j_call: TRBJ1-5
clone_size: few
v_call: TRBV10-3
d_call: NA
cdr3_nt: TGTGCCACCACTATGGATAGCAATCAGCCCCAGCATTTT
cdr3_aa: CATTMDSNQPQHF

j_call: TRBJ2-3
clone_size: NA
v_call: TRBV20-1
d_call: NA
cdr3_nt: TGCAGTGCTAACTGGGGTTTGATAGCGACAGATACGCAGTATTTT
cdr3_aa: CSANWGLIATDTQYF

j_call: TRBJ2-7
clone_size: NA
v_call: TRBV7-2
d_call: TRBD1
cdr3_nt: TGTGCCAGCAGCTGGACCGCGGGACAGGGGGAGTCATACGAGCAGTACTTC
cdr3_aa: CASSWTAGQGESYEQYF

j_call: TRBJ2-7
clone_size: NA
v_call: TRBV19
d_call: NA
cdr3_nt: TGTGCCAGTAGTATCGACAACTACGAGCAGTACTTC
cdr3_aa: CASSIDNYEQYF

j_call: TRBJ2-5
clone_size: NA
v_call: TRBV20-1
d_call: TRBD1
cdr3_nt: TGCAGTGCTAGAGAGGGACAGAAGAGCCAAGAGACCCAGTACTTC
cdr3_aa: CSAREGQKSQETQYF

j_call: TRBJ1-1
clone_size: NA
v_call: TRBV7-9
d_call: NA
cdr3_nt: TGTGCCAGCCGCCGGCAGACAGACACTGAAGCTTTCTTT
cdr3_aa: CASRRQTDTEAFF

j_call: TRBJ2-7
clone_size: NA
v_call: TRBV7-8
d_call: TRBD1
cdr3_nt: TGTGCCAGCAGCTTCGGGACAGCCTTCTACGAGCAGTACTTC
cdr3_aa: CASSFGTAFYEQYF

j_call: TRBJ2-5
clone_size: NA
v_call: TRBV20-1
d_call: TRBD2
cdr3_nt: TGCAGTGCTAGAGATAGCGGGGGGGCCTCAGAGACCCAGTACTTC
cdr3_aa: CSARDSGGASETQYF

j_call: TRBJ1-1
clone_size: NA
v_call: TRBV12-3/TRBV12-4
d_call: NA
cdr3_nt: TGTGCCAGCAGGCCGGATGGGGGCGGGAGAACTGAAGCTTTCTTT
cdr3_aa: CASRPDGGGRTEAFF

j_call: TRBJ2-5
clone_size: few
v_call: TRBV12-3/TRBV12-4
d_call: NA
cdr3_nt: TGTGCCAGCACCCCGGGACTGAGGTGGGAGACCCAGTACTTC
cdr3_aa: CASTPGLRWETQYF

j_call: TRBJ2-3
clone_size: NA
v_call: TRBV5-1
d_call: NA
cdr3_nt: TGCGCCAGCAGCGCCCCGGGACCAGGGGGCACAGATACGCAGTATTTT
cdr3_aa: CASSAPGPGGTDTQYF

j_call: TRBJ2-3
clone_size: NA
v_call: TRBV20-1
d_call: TRBD2
cdr3_nt: TGCAGTGCCCCAACGGCGGCTAGCGGGGGGGCAAGGGATACGCAGTATTTT
cdr3_aa: CSAPTAASGGARDTQYF

j_call: TRBJ1-2
clone_size: NA
v_call: TRBV18
d_call: NA
cdr3_nt: TGTGCCAGCTCACAAGCGAACAGAAACTATGGCTACACCTTC
cdr3_aa: CASSQANRNYGYTF

j_call: TRBJ2-2
clone_size: NA
v_call: TRBV5-1
d_call: NA
cdr3_nt: TGCGCCAGCAGGGGATTTCACACCGGGGAGCTGTTTTTT
cdr3_aa: CASRGFHTGELFF

j_call: TRBJ2-7
clone_size: NA
v_call: TRBV20-1
d_call: TRBD1
cdr3_nt: TGCAGTGCTAGAGTGGTAGGGGGCGTTGATTACGAGCAGTACTTC
cdr3_aa: CSARVVGGVDYEQYF

j_call: TRBJ2-2
clone_size: NA
v_call: TRBV28
d_call: NA
cdr3_nt: TGTGCCAGCAAGCCCCTAAGACAGGCAGGGACCGGGGAGCTGTTTTTT
cdr3_aa: CASKPLRQAGTGELFF

j_call: TRBJ1-4
clone_size: NA
v_call: TRBV5-5
d_call: NA
cdr3_nt: TGTGCCAGCAGCCCCACAACTAATGAAAAACTGTTTTTT
cdr3_aa: CASSPTTNEKLFF

j_call: TRBJ2-1
clone_size: few
v_call: TRBV9
d_call: NA
cdr3_nt: TGTGCCAGCAGCGTAGAAGGACTCAATGAGCAGTTCTTC
cdr3_aa: CASSVEGLNEQFF

j_call: TRBJ2-7
clone_size: NA
v_call: TRBV5-1
d_call: NA
cdr3_nt: TGCGCCAGCAGTCTGACAAACCACGAGCAGTACTTC
cdr3_aa: CASSLTNHEQYF

j_call: TRBJ2-7
clone_size: NA
v_call: TRBV7-9
d_call: TRBD1
cdr3_nt: TGTGCCAGCAGCTTCAAAAGGACAGGGTCAGGCTACGAGCAGTACTTC
cdr3_aa: CASSFKRTGSGYEQYF

j_call: TRBJ2-7
clone_size: NA
v_call: TRBV21-1
d_call: NA
cdr3_nt: TGTGCCAGCAGCAAGGATGGGGTAGCCTACGAGCAGTACTTC
cdr3_aa: CASSKDGVAYEQYF

j_call: TRBJ2-7
clone_size: NA
v_call: TRBV20-1
d_call: NA
cdr3_nt: TGCAGTGTAGGAAGGGGGTACGAGCAGTACTTC
cdr3_aa: CSVGRGYEQYF

j_call: TRBJ2-7
clone_size: NA
v_call: TRBV29-1
d_call: NA
cdr3_nt: TGCAGCGTTTCGGGCCTCTACGAGCAGTACTTC
cdr3_aa: CSVSGLYEQYF

j_call: TRBJ2-2
clone_size: NA
v_call: TRBV12-3/TRBV12-4
d_call: NA
cdr3_nt: TGTGCCAGCAGTTCTCCCGTGGGGTTCACCGGGGAGCTGTTTTTT
cdr3_aa: CASSSPVGFTGELFF

j_call: TRBJ2-1
clone_size: NA
v_call: TRBV5-1
d_call: TRBD2
cdr3_nt: TGCGCCAGCAGCTTGGCGGGGGGACTGTTCAATGAGCAGTTCTTC
cdr3_aa: CASSLAGGLFNEQFF

j_call: TRBJ2-5
clone_size: few
v_call: TRBV27
d_call: TRBD1
cdr3_nt: TGTGCCAGCAGTACCGGACAGGGACGAGAGACCCAGTACTTC
cdr3_aa: CASSTGQGRETQYF

j_call: TRBJ2-7
clone_size: few
v_call: TRBV5-4
d_call: NA
cdr3_nt: TGTGCCAGCAGCTCCCTTGCAGACTACGAGCAGTACTTC
cdr3_aa: CASSSLADYEQYF